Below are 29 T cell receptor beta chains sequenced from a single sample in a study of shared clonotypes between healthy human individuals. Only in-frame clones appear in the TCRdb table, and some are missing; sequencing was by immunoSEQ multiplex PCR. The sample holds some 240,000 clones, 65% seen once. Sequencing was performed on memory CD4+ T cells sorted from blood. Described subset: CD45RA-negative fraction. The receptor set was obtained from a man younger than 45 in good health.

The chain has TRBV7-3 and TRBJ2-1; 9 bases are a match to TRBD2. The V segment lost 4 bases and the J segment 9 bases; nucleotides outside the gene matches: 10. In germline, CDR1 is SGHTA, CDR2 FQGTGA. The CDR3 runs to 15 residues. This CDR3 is CASSSLSGSSGEQFF. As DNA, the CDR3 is TGTGCCAGCAGCTCACTTAGCGGGAGTAGCGGTGAGCAGTTCTTC. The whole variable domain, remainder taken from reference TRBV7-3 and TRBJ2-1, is GAGVSQTPSNKVTEKGKYVELRCDPISGHTALYWYRQSLGQGPEFLIYFQGTGAADDSGLPNDRFFAVRPEGSVSTLKIQRTERGDSAVYLCASSSLSGSSGEQFFGPGTRLTVL.

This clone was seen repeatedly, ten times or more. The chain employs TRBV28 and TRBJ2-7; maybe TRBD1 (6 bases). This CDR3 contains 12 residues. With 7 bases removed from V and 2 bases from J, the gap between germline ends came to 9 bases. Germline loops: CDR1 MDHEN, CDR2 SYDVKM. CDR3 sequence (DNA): TGTGCCAGCACGGACAGAACCTACGAGCAGTACTTC. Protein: CASTDRTYEQYF.

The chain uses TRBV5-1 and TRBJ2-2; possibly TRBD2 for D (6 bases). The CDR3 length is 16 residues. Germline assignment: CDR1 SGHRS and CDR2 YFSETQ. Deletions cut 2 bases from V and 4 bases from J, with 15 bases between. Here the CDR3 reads CASSFLGGRGTGELFF. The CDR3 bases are TGCGCCAGCAGCTTTTTGGGAGGTCGGGGCACCGGGGAGCTGTTTTTT.

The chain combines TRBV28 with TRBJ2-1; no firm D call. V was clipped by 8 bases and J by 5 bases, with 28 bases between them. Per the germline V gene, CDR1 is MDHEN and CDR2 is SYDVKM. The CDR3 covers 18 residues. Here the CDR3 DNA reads TGTGCCAGCCTATATGAGTCCAAGCTTTCCCTCGAAAACAATGAGCAGTTCTTC. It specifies CASLYESKLSLENNEQFF.

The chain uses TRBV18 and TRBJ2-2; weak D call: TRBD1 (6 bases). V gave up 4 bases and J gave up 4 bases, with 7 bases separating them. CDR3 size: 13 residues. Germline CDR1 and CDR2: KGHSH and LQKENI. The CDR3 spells CASSRGGTGELFF. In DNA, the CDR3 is TGTGCCAGCTCACGAGGGGGCACCGGGGAGCTGTTTTTT.

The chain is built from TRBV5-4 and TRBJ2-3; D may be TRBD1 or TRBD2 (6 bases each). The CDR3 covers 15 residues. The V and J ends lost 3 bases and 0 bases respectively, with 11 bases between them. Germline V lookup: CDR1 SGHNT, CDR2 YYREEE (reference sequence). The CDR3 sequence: CASSSGGISTDTQYF. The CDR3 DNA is TGTGCCAGCAGCTCCGGGGGCATTAGCACAGATACGCAGTATTTT.

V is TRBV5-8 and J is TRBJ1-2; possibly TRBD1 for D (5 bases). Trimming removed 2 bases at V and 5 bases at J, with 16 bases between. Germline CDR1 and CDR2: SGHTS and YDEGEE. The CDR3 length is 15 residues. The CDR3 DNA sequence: TGTGCCAGCAGCTTCCGCGGCAGGGACCTATATGGCTACACCTTC. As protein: CASSFRGRDLYGYTF.

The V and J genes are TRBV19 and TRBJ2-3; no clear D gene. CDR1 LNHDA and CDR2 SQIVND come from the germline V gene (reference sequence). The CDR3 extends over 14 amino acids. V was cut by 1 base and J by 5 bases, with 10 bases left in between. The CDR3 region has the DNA TGTGCCAGTAGTATAGTAGGTTTTCAAGATACGCAGTATTTT. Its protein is CASSIVGFQDTQYF.

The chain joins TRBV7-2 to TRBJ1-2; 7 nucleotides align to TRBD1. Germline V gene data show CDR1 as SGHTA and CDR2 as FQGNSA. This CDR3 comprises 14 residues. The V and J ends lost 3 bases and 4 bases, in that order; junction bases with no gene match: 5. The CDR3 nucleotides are TGTGCCAGCAGCTTCAACAGGGGTTTCTATGGCTACACCTTC. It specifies CASSFNRGFYGYTF. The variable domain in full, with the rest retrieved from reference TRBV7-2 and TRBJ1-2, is GAGVSQSPSNKVTEKGKDVELRCDPISGHTALYWYRQSLGQGLEFLIYFQGNSAPDKSGLPSDRFSAERTGGSVSTLTIQRTQQEDSAVYLCASSFNRGFYGYTFGSGTRLTVV.

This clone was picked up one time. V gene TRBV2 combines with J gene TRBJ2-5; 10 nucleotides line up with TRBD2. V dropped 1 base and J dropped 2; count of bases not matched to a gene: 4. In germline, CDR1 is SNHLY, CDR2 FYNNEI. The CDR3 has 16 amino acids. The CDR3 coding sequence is TGTGCCAGCAGTGAAGGAATTAGCGGGAGGCAAGAGACCCAGTACTTC. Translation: CASSEGISGRQETQYF.

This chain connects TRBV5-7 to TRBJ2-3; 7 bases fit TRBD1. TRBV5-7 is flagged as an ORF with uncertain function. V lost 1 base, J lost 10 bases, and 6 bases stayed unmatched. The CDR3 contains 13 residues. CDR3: CASSLKRDSPQYF. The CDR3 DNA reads TGTGCCAGCAGCTTGAAAAGGGACAGCCCGCAGTATTTT.

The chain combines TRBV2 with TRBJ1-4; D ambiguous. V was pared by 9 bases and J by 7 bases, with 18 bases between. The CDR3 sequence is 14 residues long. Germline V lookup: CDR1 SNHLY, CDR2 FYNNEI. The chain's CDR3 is CASGELSRGEKLFF. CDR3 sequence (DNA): TGTGCCAGTGGGGAACTCTCGCGGGGTGAAAAACTGTTTTTT. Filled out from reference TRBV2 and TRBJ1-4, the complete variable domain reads EPEVTQTPSHQVTQMGQEVILRCVPISNHLYFYWYRQILGQKVEFLVSFYNNEISEKSEIFDDQFSVERPDGSNFTLKIRSTKLEDSAMYFCASGELSRGEKLFFGSGTQLSVL.

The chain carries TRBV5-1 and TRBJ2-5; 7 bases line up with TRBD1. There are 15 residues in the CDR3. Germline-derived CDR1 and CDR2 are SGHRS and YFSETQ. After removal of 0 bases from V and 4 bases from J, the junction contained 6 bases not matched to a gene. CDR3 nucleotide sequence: TGCGCCAGCAGCTTGGAAGGGGGCTGGCGAGAGACCCAGTACTTC. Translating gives CASSLEGGWRETQYF.

The CDR3: CASTLTSGVEQYF. CDR3 DNA sequence: TGTGCCAGCACCCTCACTTCGGGGGTCGAGCAGTACTTC. The chain has TRBV6-1 and TRBJ2-7, with D perhaps TRBD2 (6 bases). The CDR3 has 13 residues. The ends were cut back, 7 bases at V and 6 bases at J, with 16 bases in the middle. Looked up from germline, CDR1 is MNHNS and CDR2 is SASEGT.

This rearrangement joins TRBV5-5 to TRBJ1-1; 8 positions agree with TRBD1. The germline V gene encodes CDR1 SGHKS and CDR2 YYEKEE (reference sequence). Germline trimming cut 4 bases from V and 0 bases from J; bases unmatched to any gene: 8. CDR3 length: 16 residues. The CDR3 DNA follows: TGTGCCAGCAGCCTCCGGACAGGGACTATGAACACTGAAGCTTTCTTT. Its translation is CASSLRTGTMNTEAFF.

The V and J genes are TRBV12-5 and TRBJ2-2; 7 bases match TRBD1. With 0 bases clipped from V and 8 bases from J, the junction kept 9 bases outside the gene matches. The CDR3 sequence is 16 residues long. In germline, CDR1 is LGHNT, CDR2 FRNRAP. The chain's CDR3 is CASGLVRGQTFGELFF. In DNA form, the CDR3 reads TGTGCTAGTGGTTTGGTAAGGGGACAGACTTTTGGGGAGCTGTTTTTT.

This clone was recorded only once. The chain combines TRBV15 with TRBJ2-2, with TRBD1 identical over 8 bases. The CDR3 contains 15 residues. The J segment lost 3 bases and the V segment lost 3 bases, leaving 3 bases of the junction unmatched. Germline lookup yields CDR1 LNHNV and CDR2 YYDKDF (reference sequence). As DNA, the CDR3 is TGTGCCACCAGCAGGGGGACAGGACACACCGGGGAGCTGTTTTTT. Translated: CATSRGTGHTGELFF.

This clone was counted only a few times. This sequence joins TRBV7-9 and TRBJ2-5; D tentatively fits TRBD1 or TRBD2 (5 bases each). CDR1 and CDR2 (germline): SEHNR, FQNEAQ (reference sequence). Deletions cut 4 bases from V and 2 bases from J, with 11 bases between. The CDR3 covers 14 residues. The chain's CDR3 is CASSWGSGQETQYF. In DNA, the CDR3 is TGTGCCAGCAGCTGGGGGTCGGGACAAGAGACCCAGTACTTC.

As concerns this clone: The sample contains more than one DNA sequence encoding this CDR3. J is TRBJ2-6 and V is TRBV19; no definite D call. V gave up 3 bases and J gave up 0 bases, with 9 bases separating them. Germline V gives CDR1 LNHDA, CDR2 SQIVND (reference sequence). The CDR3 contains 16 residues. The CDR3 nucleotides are TGTGCCAGTAGTATCGTCCCCGGCTCTGGGGCCAACGTCCTGACTTTC. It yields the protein CASSIVPGSGANVLTF.

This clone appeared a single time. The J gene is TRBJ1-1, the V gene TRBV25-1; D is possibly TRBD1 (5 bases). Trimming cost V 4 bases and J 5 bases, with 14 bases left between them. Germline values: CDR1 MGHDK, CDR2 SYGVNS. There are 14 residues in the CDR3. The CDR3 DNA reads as TGTGCCAGCAGTGGGTGGAGGGGTGGGACTGAAGCTTTCTTT. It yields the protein CASSGWRGGTEAFF.

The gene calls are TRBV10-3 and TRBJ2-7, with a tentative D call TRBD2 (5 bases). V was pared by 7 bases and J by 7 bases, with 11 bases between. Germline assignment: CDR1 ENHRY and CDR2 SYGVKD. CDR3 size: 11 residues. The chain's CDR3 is CAIKGEVEQYF. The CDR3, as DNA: TGTGCCATCAAGGGAGAGGTGGAGCAGTACTTC.

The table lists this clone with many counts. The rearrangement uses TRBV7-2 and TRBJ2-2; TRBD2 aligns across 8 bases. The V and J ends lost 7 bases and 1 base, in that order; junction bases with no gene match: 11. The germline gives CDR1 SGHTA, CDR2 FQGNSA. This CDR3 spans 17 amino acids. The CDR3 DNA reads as TGTGCCAGCACGGTGACTGCCGGGAGGGGGAACACCGGGGAGCTGTTTTTT. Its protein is CASTVTAGRGNTGELFF.

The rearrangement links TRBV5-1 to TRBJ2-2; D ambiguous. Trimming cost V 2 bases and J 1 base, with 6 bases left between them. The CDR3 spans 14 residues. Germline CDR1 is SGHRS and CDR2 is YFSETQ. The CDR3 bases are TGCGCCAGCAGCTTATCCGGGAACACCGGGGAGCTGTTTTTT. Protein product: CASSLSGNTGELFF.

For the CDR3, the DNA is TGTGCCAGTAGTACGCTAGCGGGAGAGGGCACAGATACGCAGTATTTT. This encodes CASSTLAGEGTDTQYF. This chain uses TRBV19 with TRBJ2-3; 10 bases are shared with TRBD2. The length of the CDR3 is 16 residues. V lost 4 bases to trimming and J lost 1 base; unmatched junction nucleotides: 5. Germline CDR1 and CDR2: LNHDA and SQIVND (reference sequence).

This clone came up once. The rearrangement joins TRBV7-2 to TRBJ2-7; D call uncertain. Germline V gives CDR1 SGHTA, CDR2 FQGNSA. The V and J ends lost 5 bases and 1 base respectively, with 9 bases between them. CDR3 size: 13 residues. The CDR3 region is CASSLTWSYEQYF. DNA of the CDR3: TGTGCCAGCAGCCTGACATGGTCCTACGAGCAGTACTTC.

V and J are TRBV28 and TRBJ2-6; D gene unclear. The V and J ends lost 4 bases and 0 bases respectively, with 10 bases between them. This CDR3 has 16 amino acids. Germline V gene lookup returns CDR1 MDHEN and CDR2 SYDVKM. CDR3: CASSSRLDSGANVLTF. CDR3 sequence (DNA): TGTGCCAGCAGTTCGCGACTGGACTCTGGGGCCAACGTCCTGACTTTC.

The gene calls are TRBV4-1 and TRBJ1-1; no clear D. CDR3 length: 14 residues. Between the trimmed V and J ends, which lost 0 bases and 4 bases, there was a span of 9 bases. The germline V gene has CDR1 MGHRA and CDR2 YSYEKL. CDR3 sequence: CASSQDRRGTEAFF. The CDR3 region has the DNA TGCGCCAGCAGCCAAGACCGGCGAGGCACTGAAGCTTTCTTT.

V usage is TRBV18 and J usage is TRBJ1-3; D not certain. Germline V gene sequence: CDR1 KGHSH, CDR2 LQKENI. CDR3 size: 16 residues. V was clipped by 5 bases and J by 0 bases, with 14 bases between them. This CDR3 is CASSSTPPLSGNTIYF. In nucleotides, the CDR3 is TGTGCCAGCTCATCAACACCGCCCCTCTCTGGAAACACCATATATTTT.

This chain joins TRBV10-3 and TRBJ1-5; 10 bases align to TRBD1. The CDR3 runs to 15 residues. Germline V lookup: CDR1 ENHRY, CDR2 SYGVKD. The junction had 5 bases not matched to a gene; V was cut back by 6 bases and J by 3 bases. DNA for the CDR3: TGTGCCATCAGCTCGGACAGGGGGAACAATCAGCCCCAGCATTTT. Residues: CAISSDRGNNQPQHF.